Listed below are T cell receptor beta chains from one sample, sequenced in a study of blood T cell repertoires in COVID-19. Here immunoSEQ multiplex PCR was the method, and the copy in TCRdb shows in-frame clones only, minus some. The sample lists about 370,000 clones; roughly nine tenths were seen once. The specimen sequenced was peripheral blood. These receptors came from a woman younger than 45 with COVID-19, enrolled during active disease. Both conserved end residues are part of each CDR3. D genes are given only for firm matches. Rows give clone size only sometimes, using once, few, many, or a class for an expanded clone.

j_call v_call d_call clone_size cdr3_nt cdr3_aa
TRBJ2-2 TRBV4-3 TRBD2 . TGCGCCAGCAGCCCCCACCGCGGACTAGCGGGAAGAACCGGGGAGCTGTTTTTT CASSPHRGLAGRTGELFF
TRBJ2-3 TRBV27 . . TGTGCCAGCAGTTTAGGGCGGTGGCAGGGGACAGATACGCAGTATTTT CASSLGRWQGTDTQYF
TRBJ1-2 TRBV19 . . TGTGCCAGTAGTAGGGGGGGAAGTAATAACATCTATGGCTACACCTTC CASSRGGSNNIYGYTF
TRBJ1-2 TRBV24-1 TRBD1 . TGTGCCACCAGTGACCCCGGGACAGGTGGCTACACCTTC CATSDPGTGGYTF
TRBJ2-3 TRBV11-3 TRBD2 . TGTGCCAGCAGCATACCTTCCGGGACTAGTCGTCCGTATTTT CASSIPSGTSRPYF
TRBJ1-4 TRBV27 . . TGTGCCAGCACCCAGCCGGGACACCATGAAAAACTGTTTTTT CASTQPGHHEKLFF
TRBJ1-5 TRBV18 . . TGTGCCAGCTCTCCTGACATACAGGGAGGGCGGAATCAGCCCCAGCATTTT CASSPDIQGGRNQPQHF
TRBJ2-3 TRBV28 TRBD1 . TGTGCCAGCAGCTTCTCCGGGACAGGGGGCCGGGGCACAGATACGCAGTATTTT CASSFSGTGGRGTDTQYF
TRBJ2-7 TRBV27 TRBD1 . TGTGCCAGCAGTTTTCAGGGACAGATCTCCTACGAGCAGTACTTC CASSFQGQISYEQYF
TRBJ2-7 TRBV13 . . TGTGCCAGCAGCTTAGGGCGTCTAGCCCACGAGCAGTACTTC CASSLGRLAHEQYF
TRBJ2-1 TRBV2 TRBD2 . TGTGCCAGCCATTGGGGCGGGGGGGACAATGAGCAGTTCTTC CASHWGGGDNEQFF
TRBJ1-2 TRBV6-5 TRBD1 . TGTGCCAGCAGTTTAGGACAGGGGGACGGCTACACCTTC CASSLGQGDGYTF
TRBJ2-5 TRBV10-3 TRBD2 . TGTGCCATCAGTGAGCCACCGGGACTAGCGGATCTACAAGAGACCCAGTACTTC CAISEPPGLADLQETQYF
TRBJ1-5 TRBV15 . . TGTGCCACCTCAGCAGGGTTCTTTGGGAATCAGCCCCAGCATTTT CATSAGFFGNQPQHF
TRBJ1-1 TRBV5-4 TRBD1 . TGTGCCAGCACCCGACCGGGACAGGGACTAGCTTTCTTT CASTRPGQGLAFF
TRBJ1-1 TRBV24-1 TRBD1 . TGTGCCACCAGTGAGGCAGGGGGTGACACTGAAGCTTTCTTT CATSEAGGDTEAFF
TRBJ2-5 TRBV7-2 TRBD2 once TGTGCCAGCAGCTTTCCTAGCGGGAGGGTAGAGACCCAGTACTTC CASSFPSGRVETQYF
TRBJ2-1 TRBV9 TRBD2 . TGTGCCAGCAGCCCCCGACTAGCGGGAGATAATGAGCAGTTCTTC CASSPRLAGDNEQFF
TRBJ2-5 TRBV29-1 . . TGCAGCGTTTCGCCTTTTAAGTATCGGGGGGCGGGAGAGACCCAGTACTTC CSVSPFKYRGAGETQYF
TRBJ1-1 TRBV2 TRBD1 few TGTGCCAGCAAGGCAGGGGGCCCTGAAGCTTTCTTT CASKAGGPEAFF
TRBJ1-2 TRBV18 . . TGTGCCAGCTCAACCGGGGAGGAACTCACCTTC CASSTGEELTF
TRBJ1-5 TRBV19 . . TGTGCCAGTAGTATTGGGCAGGGGTATAGCAATCAGCCCCAGCATTTT CASSIGQGYSNQPQHF
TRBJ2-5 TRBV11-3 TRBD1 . TGTGCCAGCAGCCCAGGGACAGGGCGGGAGACCCAGTACTTC CASSPGTGRETQYF
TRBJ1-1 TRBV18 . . TGTGCCAGCTCACCTGCCGGGGGATATGGAGGGACTGAAGCTTTCTTT CASSPAGGYGGTEAFF
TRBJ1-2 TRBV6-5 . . TGTGCCAGCAGTTACGGGGGGTTTGATGGCTACACCTTC CASSYGGFDGYTF
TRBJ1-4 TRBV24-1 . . TGTGCCACCAGTGAGGGAGGGCTGGGAAAACTGTTTTTT CATSEGGLGKLFF
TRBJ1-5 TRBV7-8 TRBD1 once TGTGCCAGCAGCTTAGCGTGGTCGACAGGGAGAGGGGATCAGCCCCAGCATTTT CASSLAWSTGRGDQPQHF
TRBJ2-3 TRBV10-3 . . TGTGCCACCCACGGCGCGGGCACTCTCACAGATACGCAGTATTTT CATHGAGTLTDTQYF
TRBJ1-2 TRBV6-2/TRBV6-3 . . TGTGCCAGCAGTTACGAGGTCATCAAGACAGAAGGCTACACCTTC CASSYEVIKTEGYTF
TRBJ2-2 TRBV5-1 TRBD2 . TGCGCCAGCAGCTTCGTGACTAGCATGGGCGGGGAGCTGTTTTTT CASSFVTSMGGELFF
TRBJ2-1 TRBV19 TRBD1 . TGTGCCAGTATTTCGATCCGGGACAGGGGCAATGAGCAGTTCTTC CASISIRDRGNEQFF
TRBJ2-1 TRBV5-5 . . TGTGCCAGCAGGATACTCAATGAGCAGTTCTTC CASRILNEQFF
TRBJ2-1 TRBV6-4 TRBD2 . TGTGCCAGCAGTGTCCTCGGGGGGGCGTTCGATGAGCAGTTCTTC CASSVLGGAFDEQFF
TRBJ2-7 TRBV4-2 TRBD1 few TGTGCCAGCAGCCGTATGGGACAGGGCAACGAGCAGTACTTC CASSRMGQGNEQYF
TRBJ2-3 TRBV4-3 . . TGCGCCAGCAGCCAAATAGCGGAAGTCACAGATACGCAGTATTTT CASSQIAEVTDTQYF
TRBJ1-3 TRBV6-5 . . TGTGCCAGCAGTTACTCGGCCTACCTAGGGGACACCATATATTTT CASSYSAYLGDTIYF
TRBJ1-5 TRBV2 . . TGTGCCAGCAGTGTGGTTTACCCTAATAGCAATCAGCCCCAGCATTTT CASSVVYPNSNQPQHF
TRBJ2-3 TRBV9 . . TGTGCCAGCAGCGTAGTTGGTCCCCCTAGGGATACGCAGTATTTT CASSVVGPPRDTQYF
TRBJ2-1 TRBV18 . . TGTGCCAGCTCACCAGCGGGGAGTTATAGCTACAATGAGCAGTTCTTC CASSPAGSYSYNEQFF
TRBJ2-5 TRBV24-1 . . TGTGCCACCAGTGACCTTGGAGTAGCGGACCAAGAGACCCAGTACTTC CATSDLGVADQETQYF
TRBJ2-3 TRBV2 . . TGTGCCAGCAGTGCGGGAACAGATACGCAGTATTTT CASSAGTDTQYF
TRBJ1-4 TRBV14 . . TGTGCCAGCAGCCAACAGGGGTGGGCTAATGAAAAACTGTTTTTT CASSQQGWANEKLFF
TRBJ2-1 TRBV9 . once TGTGCCAGCAGCGTAGGGCCCGAGCAGTTCTTC CASSVGPEQFF
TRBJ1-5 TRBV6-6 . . TGTGCCAGCAGAAAAGGACAGAGCAATCAGCCCCAGCATTTT CASRKGQSNQPQHF
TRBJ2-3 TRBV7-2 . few TGTGCCAGCAGCTTAGTGGGGGGTGATACGCAGTATTTT CASSLVGGDTQYF
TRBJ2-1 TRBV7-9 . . TGTGCCAGCAGCCTAAACCCAGGGGCAGCCTACAATGAGCAGTTCTTC CASSLNPGAAYNEQFF
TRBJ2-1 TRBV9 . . TGTGCCAGCAGCGTAGAGGGGTTCGCGGATGAGCAGTTCTTC CASSVEGFADEQFF
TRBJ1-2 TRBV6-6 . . TGTGCCAGCAGCCAAGAGGACAGAACCTTC CASSQEDRTF
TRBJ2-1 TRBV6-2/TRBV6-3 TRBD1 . TGTGCCAGCAGTTCAGGGACAGCCCCGACTGAGCAGTTCTTC CASSSGTAPTEQFF
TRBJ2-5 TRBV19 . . TGTGCCAGTAGCTCGGGAGTCGGAGAGACCCAGTACTTC CASSSGVGETQYF
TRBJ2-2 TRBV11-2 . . TGTGCCAGCAGCTTAGGCTCCCAGGATATCACCGGGGAGCTGTTTTTT CASSLGSQDITGELFF
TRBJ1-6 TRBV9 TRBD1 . TGTGCCAGCAGCGTAACGGACAGGGACTCACCCCTCCACTTT CASSVTDRDSPLHF
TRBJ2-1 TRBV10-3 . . TGTGCCATCAGTGGTGGTAGCAATGAGCAGTTCTTC CAISGGSNEQFF
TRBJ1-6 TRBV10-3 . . TGTGCCATCAGGCCGGGACAAAACTATAATTCACCCCTCCACTTT CAIRPGQNYNSPLHF
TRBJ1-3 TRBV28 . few TGTGCCAGCAGCCGAGCGGGGCTTGGAAACACCATATATTTT CASSRAGLGNTIYF
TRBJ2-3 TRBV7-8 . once TGTGCCAGCAGCTCCCTTCAAGACGGGGGGCCAGATACGCAGTATTTT CASSSLQDGGPDTQYF
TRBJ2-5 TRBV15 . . TGTGCCACCAGCAGAGATCTTAGTGCCGGGGAGACCCAGTACTTC CATSRDLSAGETQYF
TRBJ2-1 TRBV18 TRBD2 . TGTGCCAGCTCACTAAACCACGGACTAGCGGGGGGGCGGTCCCCCTACAATGAGCAGTTCTTC CASSLNHGLAGGRSPYNEQFF
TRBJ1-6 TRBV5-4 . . TGTGCCAGCAGCTTCACAGCAGGGGTTGGGGATAATTCACCCCTCCACTTT CASSFTAGVGDNSPLHF